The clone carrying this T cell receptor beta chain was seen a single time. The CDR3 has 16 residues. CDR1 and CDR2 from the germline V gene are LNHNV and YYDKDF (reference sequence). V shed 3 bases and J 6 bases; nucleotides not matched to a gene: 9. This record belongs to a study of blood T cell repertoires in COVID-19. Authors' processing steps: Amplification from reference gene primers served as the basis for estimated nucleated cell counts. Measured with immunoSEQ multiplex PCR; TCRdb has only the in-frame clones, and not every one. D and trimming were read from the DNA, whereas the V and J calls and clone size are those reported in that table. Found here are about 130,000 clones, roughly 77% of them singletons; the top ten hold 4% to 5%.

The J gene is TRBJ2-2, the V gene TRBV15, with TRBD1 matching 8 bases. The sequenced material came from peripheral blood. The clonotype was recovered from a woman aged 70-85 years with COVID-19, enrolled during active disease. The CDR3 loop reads CATSSGGQGAAGELFF. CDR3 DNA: TGTGCCACCAGCAGTGGCGGCCAGGGGGCTGCCGGGGAGCTGTTTTTT.